The 28 T cell receptor beta chains below come from one sample, sequenced in a study of monozygotic twins with inflammatory bowel disease. TCRdb reprocessed the 5' RACE reads and keeps a single row for each CDR3 protein, giving no DNA. Seen in this sample are about 350,000 distinct CDR3 sequences; the ten most common clones hold under 2.5%. Sequenced material: blood. The receptors shown here come from a human donor with ulcerative colitis or Crohn's disease, or a healthy co-twin of an affected twin (not recorded which).

The rearrangement joins TRBV28 to TRBJ2-3; TCRdb lists TRBD1, though no DNA is available to test this call. Germline V gene lookup returns CDR1 MDHEN and CDR2 SYDVKM. The CDR3 contains 12 residues. The CDR3: CAGQGDTDTQYF.

J is TRBJ1-5 and V is TRBV7-2; TCRdb's D call, TRBD1, is unchecked because there is no DNA. CDR3 length equals 14 residues. CDR1 and CDR2 (germline): SGHTA, FQGNSA. The CDR3 protein is CASSLSQVEQPQHF.

The V and J genes are TRBV5-1 and TRBJ2-7; there is no DNA to check the TCRdb D call of TRBD2. CDR1 and CDR2 (germline): SGHRS, YFSETQ. The CDR3 has 12 amino acids. The CDR3 is CASSLEGWEQYF.

The chain recombines TRBV5-5 with TRBJ1-1; no DNA is available, so the TRBD1 call from TCRdb remains unchecked. The CDR3 has 14 amino acids. From germline, CDR1 is SGHKS and CDR2 YYEKEE (reference sequence). CDR3 protein: CASSLVGGPPEAFF.

The chain uses TRBV7-9 and TRBJ1-2; TCRdb selects TRBD1, and the lack of DNA leaves this call unchecked. The CDR3 covers 15 residues. In germline, CDR1 is SEHNR, CDR2 FQNEAQ (reference sequence). The CDR3 here is CASSLVQDSVYGYTF. The full variable domain, in which reference TRBV7-9 and TRBJ1-2 provide the parts outside the CDR3, is DTGVSQNPRHKITKRGQNVTFRCDPISEHNRLYWYRQTLGQGPEFLTYFQNEAQLEKSRLLSDRFSAERPKGSFSTLEIQRTEQGDSAMYLCASSLVQDSVYGYTFGSGTRLTVV.

V usage is TRBV7-2 and J usage is TRBJ1-1. CDR1 is SGHTA, CDR2 FQGNSA, per germline. This CDR3 comprises 13 residues. The CDR3 sequence: CASSLVYGPEAFF.

The genes are TRBV14 and TRBJ2-7. The germline V gene has CDR1 SGHDN and CDR2 FVKESK. This CDR3 is 11 amino acids long. This CDR3 is CASSQLTEQYF.

CDR3 loop: CSARTIGRQETQYF. This chain uses TRBV20-1 with TRBJ2-5. Germline assignment: CDR1 DFQATT and CDR2 SNEGSKA (reference sequence). This CDR3 has 14 amino acids.

This chain uses TRBV12-3 or TRBV12-4 with TRBJ2-6; the TRBD2 assignment by TCRdb is unverifiable without DNA. The CDR3 has 17 residues. CDR3 region: CASNSQGTSSGANVLTF.

The rearrangement joins TRBV6-5 to TRBJ2-1; TCRdb names TRBD1, which stays unverified in the absence of DNA. CDR3 length: 11 residues. Germline V gene data show CDR1 as MNHEY and CDR2 as SVGAGI. The chain's CDR3 is CASSYGAVQFF.

The rearrangement uses TRBV24-1 and TRBJ1-2; with no DNA, the TCRdb D assignment of TRBD1 cannot be verified. CDR1 KGHDR and CDR2 SFDVKD come from the germline V gene. This CDR3 has 14 amino acids. CDR3 region: CATSDPGDSYGYTF.

The V gene is TRBV24-1, the J gene TRBJ1-1; lacking DNA, the TRBD1 call made by TCRdb goes unchecked. The germline gives CDR1 KGHDR, CDR2 SFDVKD. CDR3 length: 16 residues. The CDR3 sequence is CATSDSKQGRDTEAFF.

The chain employs TRBV7-9 and TRBJ2-3; TCRdb's D call of TRBD1 is untestable without DNA. The CDR3 loop spans 15 amino acids. Germline-derived CDR1 and CDR2 are SEHNR and FQNEAQ (reference sequence). CDR3 region: CASSHIQGGTDTQYF.

This sequence joins TRBV12-3 or TRBV12-4 and TRBJ2-1; no DNA is available, so the TRBD2 call from TCRdb remains unchecked. The CDR3 runs 14 residues. CDR3 residues: CASSFKASYNEQFF.

The chain recombines TRBV12-3 or TRBV12-4 with TRBJ1-2; the D gene TCRdb calls, TRBD1, cannot be checked with no DNA. CDR3 length equals 12 residues. CDR3 sequence reads: CASSRTIDGYTF.

The chain carries TRBV9 and TRBJ2-1. CDR1 and CDR2 (germline): SGDLS, YYNGEE. CDR3 size: 17 residues. The CDR3 is CASSVDHAGSNYNEQFF.

The chain couples TRBV7-6 to TRBJ2-1; the D gene TCRdb calls, TRBD1, cannot be checked with no DNA. CDR1 is SGHVS, CDR2 FNYEAQ, per germline. This CDR3 spans 14 amino acids. The CDR3 is CASSLVGPGHEQFF.

This chain joins TRBV20-1 and TRBJ1-2. CDR1 is DFQATT, CDR2 SNEGSKA, per germline (reference sequence). The CDR3 spans 14 residues. CDR3 residues: CSASSRPNYYGYTF.

The chain couples TRBV12-3 or TRBV12-4 to TRBJ2-7. The CDR3 spans 14 residues. CDR3 residues: CASSFRGGSYEQYF.

V gene TRBV20-1 combines with J gene TRBJ2-2; the D call from TCRdb, TRBD2, cannot be confirmed without DNA. Germline V gene lookup returns CDR1 DFQATT and CDR2 SNEGSKA (reference sequence). This CDR3 is 15 amino acids long. CDR3 residues: CSAREAGEDTGELFF.

The chain joins TRBV7-8 to TRBJ1-6; TCRdb lists TRBD1, though no DNA is available to test this call. The CDR3 totals 13 residues. Germline V gene data show CDR1 as SGHVS and CDR2 as FQNEAQ. The chain's CDR3 is CASSLVVSGDLHF.

The J gene is TRBJ2-7, the V gene TRBV4-2; TCRdb designates TRBD2, a call that cannot be tested without DNA. Germline loops: CDR1 LGHNA, CDR2 YNFKEQ. The CDR3 sequence is 19 residues long. The CDR3 protein is CASSRLWGGSVLDPYEQYF.

This chain joins TRBV5-5 and TRBJ1-5; TCRdb's D call, TRBD1, is unchecked because there is no DNA. The CDR3 is 14 amino acids. CDR1 SGHKS and CDR2 YYEKEE come from the germline V gene (reference sequence). The CDR3 loop is CASSRDLSNQPQHF.

This chain links TRBV9 with TRBJ2-7; checking the TCRdb D call of TRBD1 is not possible without DNA. The CDR3 consists of 15 residues. Germline V gene sequence: CDR1 SGDLS, CDR2 YYNGEE. CDR3 sequence reads: CASSVAAPPSYEQYF.

The J gene is TRBJ2-1, the V gene TRBV6-1; there is no DNA to check the TCRdb D call of TRBD2. This CDR3 is built from 16 residues. Per germline, CDR1 MNHNS and CDR2 SASEGT. CDR3 amino acids: CASSSSGRAFLNEQFF.

The chain joins TRBV7-2 to TRBJ2-1; TCRdb selects TRBD1, and the lack of DNA leaves this call unchecked. The CDR3 runs 16 residues. Per the germline V gene, CDR1 is SGHTA and CDR2 is FQGNSA. The CDR3 here is CATRNTPRDREGEQFF.

The V call is TRBV27, the J call TRBJ2-2; the D gene TCRdb calls, TRBD1, cannot be checked with no DNA. In germline, CDR1 is MNHEY, CDR2 SMNVEV (reference sequence). The CDR3 contains 15 residues. The CDR3 sequence is CASMSGPRRTGELFF.

The chain carries TRBV18 and TRBJ2-3; the D call of TRBD1 rests on TCRdb alone, since no DNA is present to check it. The CDR3 length is 15 residues. Germline V CDR1 and CDR2: KGHSH, LQKENI. The CDR3 loop reads CASSPKQGATDTQYF.